These 20 T cell receptor beta chains were sequenced from one sample in a study of T cell changes during pregnancy in multiple sclerosis. Assay: immunoSEQ multiplex PCR; the TCRdb copy retains only in-frame clones and omits some. This sample carries about 28,000 clones, around 90% of them seen once, and the ten largest clones take 6.2%. Sequencing was performed on CD8+ T cells from peripheral blood mononuclear cells, taken before pregnancy. Receptors originate from a female donor with multiple sclerosis, enrolled in a pregnancy study.

This clone came up once. The V call is TRBV4-3, the J call TRBJ2-7; TRBD1 matches at 7 bases. Germline CDR1 is LGHNA and CDR2 is YSLEER. After removal of 0 bases from V and 6 bases from J, the junction contained 14 bases not matched to a gene. This CDR3 has 17 residues. CDR3 coding DNA: TGCGCCAGCAGCCAAGATTTATTAGGGACAGCGTCCACCGAGCAGTACTTC. It is translated as CASSQDLLGTASTEQYF.

The rearrangement uses TRBV14 and TRBJ1-2, with D unresolved. The V end lost 0 bases, the J end lost 7 bases, and 15 bases lay between the germline ends. CDR1 SGHDN and CDR2 FVKESK come from the germline V gene. The length of the CDR3 is 15 residues. CDR3 sequence: CASSQDKRGRGGYTF. In nucleotides, the CDR3 is TGTGCCAGCAGCCAAGATAAACGGGGTCGGGGTGGCTACACCTTC.

This clone showed up just once. The rearrangement joins TRBV9 to TRBJ2-7, with TRBD2 identical over 7 bases. This CDR3 spans 14 amino acids. The germline V gene encodes CDR1 SGDLS and CDR2 YYNGEE. Germline trimming cut 2 bases from V and 3 bases from J; bases unmatched to any gene: 5. The chain's CDR3 is CASSVAGVGYEQYF. The CDR3 region has the DNA TGTGCCAGCAGCGTCGCGGGAGTAGGCTACGAGCAGTACTTC.

This clone was seen just once. This chain joins TRBV13 and TRBJ2-7, with unresolved D. V was shortened by 5 bases and J by 6 bases, with 17 bases between the two germline ends. The germline V gene has CDR1 PRHDT and CDR2 FYEKMQ (reference sequence). The CDR3 covers 14 residues. The CDR3, as DNA: TGTGCCAGCAGCCCCGGTTTAGTATTGTCCGAGCAGTACTTC. This sequence encodes CASSPGLVLSEQYF.

The chain couples TRBV4-3 to TRBJ2-5, with TRBD2 as a possible D gene (6 bases). The J call may be faulty, since TRBJ2-7 better matches the DNA end. Per germline, CDR1 LGHNA and CDR2 YSLEER. CDR3 length: 15 residues. CDR3 residues: CASSQGRGTAYEQYF. In nucleotides, the CDR3 is TGCGCCAGCAGCCAGGGCCGGGGGACTGCCTACGAGCAGTACTTC.

V and J are TRBV7-9 and TRBJ2-5; D unclear. V shed 5 bases and J shed 5 bases, with 21 bases lying between them. Per germline, CDR1 SEHNR and CDR2 FQNEAQ (reference sequence). The CDR3 loop spans 16 amino acids. CDR3 coding DNA: TGTGCCAGCAGCACTTATTTGGGCCTTGAATCGGAGACCCAGTACTTC. Residues: CASSTYLGLESETQYF.

The chain links TRBV7-6 to TRBJ2-5, with D unresolved. Per germline, CDR1 SGHVS and CDR2 FNYEAQ. This CDR3 has 13 residues. V was cut by 1 base and J by 5 bases, with 8 bases left in between. The CDR3 coding sequence is TGTGCCAGCAGCTTAGACCTGAGGGAGACCCAGTACTTC. It specifies CASSLDLRETQYF.

This clone was observed a few times. V is TRBV6-5 and J is TRBJ1-1; D not certain. The germline V gene has CDR1 MNHEY and CDR2 SVGAGI. This CDR3 region has 13 residues. V dropped 4 bases and J dropped 4 bases, with 10 bases sitting between them. CDR3 sequence: CASSSDTLTEAFF. CDR3 in DNA: TGTGCCAGCAGTTCAGACACTCTCACTGAAGCTTTCTTT.

The genes are TRBV4-3 and TRBJ2-1; tentative D call: TRBD2 (5 bases). Germline V CDR1 and CDR2: LGHNA, YSLEER. V lost 0 bases to trimming and J lost 1 base, with 10 bases between them. The CDR3 is 16 residues long. The CDR3 DNA follows: TGCGCCAGCAGCCAAGACCAGGACTTGTCCTACAATGAGCAGTTCTTC. Encoded protein: CASSQDQDLSYNEQFF.

The chain combines TRBV10-3 with TRBJ1-1, with D perhaps TRBD1 (6 bases). The V gene's germline CDR1 is ENHRY and CDR2 SYGVKD. With 8 bases removed from V and 5 bases from J, the gap between germline ends came to 27 bases. The CDR3 has 17 amino acids. Here the CDR3 reads CAIRPLPGAAGGTEAFF. As DNA, the CDR3 is TGTGCCATCCGACCCCTTCCAGGGGCCGCCGGGGGGACTGAAGCTTTCTTT.

This chain links TRBV10-3 with TRBJ2-2, with D perhaps TRBD2 (5 bases). The V and J ends lost 6 bases and 3 bases respectively, with 5 bases between them. This CDR3 is built from 12 residues. In germline, CDR1 is ENHRY, CDR2 SYGVKD. The CDR3 spells CAIRLDTGELFF. In DNA, the CDR3 is TGTGCCATCAGACTAGACACCGGGGAGCTGTTTTTT.

The chain links TRBV13 to TRBJ2-3; TRBD2 matches at 7 bases. This CDR3 region has 16 residues. J gave up 3 bases and V 2 bases, and 8 bases lay outside the gene matches. Germline CDR1 reads PRHDT; CDR2 reads FYEKMQ (reference sequence). CDR3 in amino acids: CASSLRGRALTDTQYF. DNA of the CDR3: TGTGCCAGCAGCTTACGGGGGAGGGCCTTGACAGATACGCAGTATTTT.

The rearrangement joins TRBV4-2 to TRBJ2-7, with a weak D call TRBD1 (5 bases). CDR1 is LGHNA, CDR2 YNFKEQ, per germline. This CDR3 is built from 17 residues. The V gene lost 0 bases and the J gene lost 7 bases, with 22 bases spanning the gap. The CDR3 region has the DNA TGTGCCAGCAGCCAAGATCTACAGGATGTGTCCGTACAGGAGCAGTACTTC. Protein product: CASSQDLQDVSVQEQYF.

Comments on this clone: The sample has other DNA sequences that encode this CDR3 too. This chain uses TRBV27 with TRBJ1-5, with D uncertain. Germline CDR1 MNHEY, CDR2 SMNVEV (reference sequence). The CDR3 totals 12 residues. Between the trimmed V and J ends, which lost 8 bases and 6 bases, there was a span of 11 bases. The DNA for the CDR3 is TGTGCCAGCTCCCCCCGGGGTCAGCCCCAGCATTTT. As protein: CASSPRGQPQHF.

The chain links TRBV15 to TRBJ1-5; D not certain. V was pared by 4 bases and J by 4 bases, with 8 bases between. The CDR3 spans 13 residues. Germline V gives CDR1 LNHNV, CDR2 YYDKDF (reference sequence). The CDR3 DNA sequence: TGTGCCACCAGCACGAGTCTGAATCAGCCCCAGCATTTT. Translating it yields CATSTSLNQPQHF.

CDR3 bases: TGCGCCAGCAGCCCAGCGGGAGGGCCGGGGAATGAGCAGTTCTTC. Protein product: CASSPAGGPGNEQFF. This chain connects TRBV4-3 to TRBJ2-1; the match to TRBD2 covers 10 bases. The J segment lost 7 bases and the V segment lost 4 bases, leaving 7 bases of the junction unmatched. CDR1 is LGHNA and CDR2 is YSLEER in the germline V gene. This CDR3 spans 15 amino acids.

The chain couples TRBV7-2 to TRBJ2-7; D not resolved. This CDR3 comprises 13 residues. CDR1 is SGHTA, CDR2 FQGNSA, per germline. Between the trimmed V and J ends, which lost 1 base and 5 bases, there was a span of 9 bases. The CDR3 nucleotides are TGTGCCAGCAGCTTAGTTACGAGCGACGAGCAGTACTTC. This translates into CASSLVTSDEQYF.

V and J are TRBV27 and TRBJ1-1; TRBD1 might be the D (5 bases). With 0 bases removed from V and 4 bases from J, the gap between germline ends came to 15 bases. CDR3 length: 16 residues. Germline CDR1 MNHEY, CDR2 SMNVEV (reference sequence). CDR3 DNA: TGTGCCAGCAGTTTATCGGTAGGGGCTAGCGTCACTGAAGCTTTCTTT. Its protein is CASSLSVGASVTEAFF.

The chain has TRBV11-2 and TRBJ1-1, with 9 bases identical to TRBD1. Trimming removed 7 bases from V and 1 base from J; junction bases left unmatched: 4. Per the germline V gene, CDR1 is SGHAT and CDR2 is FQNNGV. The CDR3 covers 14 residues. CDR3 region: CASNPGQGNTEAFF. The CDR3, as DNA: TGTGCCAGCAATCCGGGACAGGGGAACACTGAAGCTTTCTTT.

The V call is TRBV7-9, the J call TRBJ2-5; 11 bases match TRBD2. Unmatched junction bases numbered 5, after V lost 4 bases and J lost 1 base. The CDR3 runs 16 residues. Germline V gene lookup returns CDR1 SEHNR and CDR2 FQNEAQ (reference sequence). CDR3 in amino acids: CASSSLAGGIQETQYF. Here the CDR3 DNA reads TGTGCCAGCAGCTCCTTAGCGGGAGGGATCCAAGAGACCCAGTACTTC.